The 29 T cell receptor beta chains in this list originate from one sample, sequenced in a study of Ad26.COV2.S vaccination and SARS-CoV-2 variants. As for treatment: about 20 received Ad26.COV2.S at low or high dose, single or two shots; 5 received placebo; per-sample allocation not given. It was on day 63 after the first vaccine or placebo injection that samples were taken. Method: immunoSEQ multiplex PCR; TCRdb's copy keeps in-frame clones and lacks some. The sample shows about 680,000 clones, 80% to 90% of them seen only once. The input for sequencing was peripheral blood, taken in a trial of Ad26.COV2.S vaccine versus placebo. The receptor set was obtained from a person between 18 and 65 years old who received the Ad26.COV2.S COVID-19 vaccine or a placebo.

The chain employs TRBV27 and TRBJ2-3; D is possibly TRBD1 or TRBD2 (5 bases each). The CDR3 consists of 15 residues. Germline values: CDR1 MNHEY, CDR2 SMNVEV (reference sequence). Trimming left V 0 bases short and J 5 bases short, with 12 bases between. This chain's CDR3 is CASSLSGVVGDTQYF. CDR3 bases: TGTGCCAGCAGTTTATCGGGGGTGGTGGGAGATACGCAGTATTTT.

The V and J genes are TRBV11-2 and TRBJ2-5; TRBD1 matches at 7 bases. The CDR3 is 16 amino acids. From germline, CDR1 is SGHAT and CDR2 FQNNGV. Trimming removed 5 bases from V and 2 bases from J; junction bases left unmatched: 11. The CDR3, as DNA: TGTGCCAGCAGCCAACTCGGACAGGCGGATCAAGAGACCCAGTACTTC. This encodes CASSQLGQADQETQYF.

The CDR3 bases are TGTGCCAGCCGACGCGGGACCTATGGCTACACCTTC. The encoded protein is CASRRGTYGYTF. The chain recombines TRBV27 with TRBJ1-2; TRBD1 might be the D (5 bases). This CDR3 comprises 12 residues. The germline V gene encodes CDR1 MNHEY and CDR2 SMNVEV (reference sequence). With 8 bases removed from V and 4 bases from J, the gap between germline ends came to 11 bases.

V and J are TRBV24-1 and TRBJ2-7; 12 positions match TRBD2. After removal of 0 bases from V and 6 bases from J, the junction contained 2 bases not matched to a gene. Looked up from germline, CDR1 is KGHDR and CDR2 is SFDVKD. This CDR3 spans 15 amino acids. CDR3 nucleotide sequence: TGTGCCACCAGTGATTTGAGGACTAGCGGGACCGAGCAGTACTTC. Translating gives CATSDLRTSGTEQYF.

The CDR3 sequence: CASSPNGQANQPQHF. The CDR3 region has the DNA TGTGCCAGCAGCCCGAACGGACAGGCCAATCAGCCCCAGCATTTT. This sequence joins TRBV7-2 and TRBJ1-5; TRBD1 matches at 7 bases. The CDR3 covers 15 residues. Germline CDR1 and CDR2: SGHTA and FQGNSA. V lost 5 bases and J lost 3; bases outside the gene matches: 7. Together with reference TRBV7-2 and TRBJ1-5, the CDR3 gives the full variable domain: GAGVSQSPSNKVTEKGKDVELRCDPISGHTALYWYRQSLGQGLEFLIYFQGNSAPDKSGLPSDRFSAERTGGSVSTLTIQRTQQEDSAVYLCASSPNGQANQPQHFGDGTRLSIL.

The chain has TRBV5-6 and TRBJ2-2; D is perhaps TRBD1 (6 bases). Germline-derived CDR1 and CDR2 are SGHDT and YYEEEE. V lost 4 bases and J lost 6, with 19 bases in between. The CDR3 has 16 residues. The CDR3 loop reads CASSPLEQGMSGELFF. In nucleotides, the CDR3 is TGTGCCAGCAGCCCCCTTGAACAGGGTATGTCCGGGGAGCTGTTTTTT.

V usage is TRBV7-2 and J usage is TRBJ2-7; 7 positions match TRBD2. The V gene's germline CDR1 is SGHTA and CDR2 FQGNSA. Trimming at V came to 1 base and at J to 9 bases, leaving 6 bases not matched to a gene. This CDR3 comprises 13 residues. CDR3 protein: CASSLDAGVAQYF. The CDR3 DNA follows: TGTGCCAGCAGCTTAGATGCGGGAGTAGCGCAGTACTTC.

The chain employs TRBV5-1 and TRBJ2-5; 11 bases line up with TRBD2. Germline CDR1 and CDR2: SGHRS and YFSETQ. The CDR3 is 14 amino acids. V was clipped by 4 bases and J by 3 bases; unmatched bases: 2. In DNA form, the CDR3 reads TGCGCCAGCAGCCTGACTAGCGGGAAAGAGACCCAGTACTTC. Its translation: CASSLTSGKETQYF.

This chain links TRBV6-2 or TRBV6-3 with TRBJ2-3; no clear D. V was clipped by 2 bases and J by 2 bases, with 17 bases between them. This CDR3 contains 17 residues. Germline-derived CDR1 and CDR2 are MNHEY and SVGEGT. The CDR3 DNA follows: TGTGCCAGCAGTTACCCGACCCCCGGCCCGTTCACAGATACGCAGTATTTT. This sequence encodes CASSYPTPGPFTDTQYF.

The rearrangement uses TRBV7-9 and TRBJ2-7, with no clear D. The CDR3 has 13 amino acids. The germline gives CDR1 SEHNR, CDR2 FQNEAQ (reference sequence). With 0 bases removed from V and 6 bases from J, the gap between germline ends came to 9 bases. The CDR3 coding sequence is TGTGCCAGCAGCTTAGCATGGGTGGGCGAGCAGTACTTC. Its translation: CASSLAWVGEQYF.

This chain uses TRBV7-2 with TRBJ2-1; D unclear. Germline V gene sequence: CDR1 SGHTA, CDR2 FQGNSA. The CDR3 has 14 residues. Trimming cost V 2 bases and J 2 bases, with 7 bases left between them. The CDR3, as DNA: TGTGCCAGCAGCTTACAGTCTGCCTACAATGAGCAGTTCTTC. This translates into CASSLQSAYNEQFF. Drawing the rest from reference TRBV7-2 and TRBJ2-1, the complete variable domain is GAGVSQSPSNKVTEKGKDVELRCDPISGHTALYWYRQSLGQGLEFLIYFQGNSAPDKSGLPSDRFSAERTGGSVSTLTIQRTQQEDSAVYLCASSLQSAYNEQFFGPGTRLTVL.

This chain links TRBV3-1 (or the pseudogene TRBV3-2) with TRBJ2-3, with D tentatively TRBD1 (5 bases). The CDR3 length is 14 residues. Germline lookup yields CDR1 LGHDT and CDR2 YNNKEL (reference sequence). The V gene lost 1 base and the J gene lost 7 bases, with 12 bases spanning the gap. CDR3 residues: CASSQAPTAYTQYF. CDR3 DNA sequence: TGTGCCAGCAGCCAAGCACCGACAGCCTATACGCAGTATTTT.

The chain employs TRBV27 and TRBJ1-6, with 11 nucleotides matching TRBD1. Germline V CDR1 and CDR2: MNHEY, SMNVEV (reference sequence). J was trimmed by 7 bases and V by 2 bases; bases with no gene match: 4. This CDR3 comprises 16 residues. CDR3 bases: TGTGCCAGCAGTTTAGGGACAGGGGGTAGGAATTCACCCCTCCACTTT. Its translation: CASSLGTGGRNSPLHF.

The V gene is TRBV9, the J gene TRBJ2-2; D possibly matches TRBD1 or TRBD2 (7 bases each). Germline-derived CDR1 and CDR2 are SGDLS and YYNGEE. The CDR3 runs to 15 residues. Trimming pared 4 bases from V and 1 base from J, leaving 11 bases between. The CDR3 spells CASSQGGMNTGELFF. In DNA, the CDR3 is TGTGCCAGCAGCCAGGGGGGGATGAACACCGGGGAGCTGTTTTTT.

This clone showed up many times. The rearrangement links TRBV6-1 to TRBJ2-2, with a weak D call TRBD2 (6 bases). The CDR3 is 18 residues long. Trimming took 4 bases from V and 5 from J, leaving 23 bases between them. Germline V gene data show CDR1 as MNHNS and CDR2 as SASEGT. This chain's CDR3 is CASSANQWGVERTGELFF. The DNA for the CDR3 is TGTGCCAGCAGTGCTAATCAATGGGGGGTGGAGAGGACCGGGGAGCTGTTTTTT.

On this clone: The same CDR3 can be traced to other DNA sequences in this sample. The V and J genes are TRBV7-2 and TRBJ2-2, with 8 nucleotides matching TRBD2. Looked up from germline, CDR1 is SGHTA and CDR2 is FQGNSA. The V segment lost 2 bases and the J segment 0 bases; nucleotides outside the gene matches: 2. The CDR3 runs to 16 residues. The CDR3 coding sequence is TGTGCCAGCAGCTTAACTAGCGGTACGAACACCGGGGAGCTGTTTTTT. It codes for CASSLTSGTNTGELFF.

V usage is TRBV19 and J usage is TRBJ2-7; D possibly uses TRBD1 or TRBD2 (6 bases each). Trimming stripped 6 bases from V and 2 bases from J, with 23 bases between. The CDR3 is made up of 17 amino acids. CDR1 LNHDA and CDR2 SQIVND come from the germline V gene (reference sequence). Written as DNA, the CDR3 is TGTGCCAGTAGCACGAGATCCCCCCGGGGGCCGCCCTACGAGCAGTACTTC. As protein: CASSTRSPRGPPYEQYF.

This clone was counted a single time. This chain links TRBV5-4 with TRBJ1-2; D is perhaps TRBD1 (6 bases). Germline loops: CDR1 SGHNT, CDR2 YYREEE (reference sequence). CDR3 length: 15 amino acids. V was clipped by 0 bases and J by 0 bases, with 9 bases between them. CDR3 loop: CASSLGTATNYGYTF. CDR3 DNA sequence: TGTGCCAGCAGCTTGGGGACAGCGACTAACTATGGCTACACCTTC. The entire variable domain, with the rest obtained from reference TRBV5-4 and TRBJ1-2, is as follows: ETGVTQSPTHLIKTRGQQVTLRCSSQSGHNTVSWYQQALGQGPQFIFQYYREEENGRGNFPPRFSGLQFPNYSSELNVNALELDDSALYLCASSLGTATNYGYTFGSGTRLTVV.

The rearrangement uses TRBV7-2 and TRBJ1-5, with 8 bases that match TRBD1. CDR3 length: 14 residues. Trimming cost V 4 bases and J 10 bases; bases outside gene matches: 9. Per the germline V gene, CDR1 is SGHTA and CDR2 is FQGNSA. CDR3 nucleotides: TGTGCCAGCAGCTCTTACGACAGGGGAGATCCCCAGCATTTT. This encodes CASSSYDRGDPQHF.

This chain connects TRBV19 to TRBJ2-3; possibly TRBD2 for D (5 bases). Trimming shortened V by 1 base and J by 6 bases, and 11 bases separated the two germline ends. The CDR3 covers 14 residues. CDR1 and CDR2 (germline): LNHDA, SQIVND (reference sequence). CDR3 region: CASSIAPEDDTQYF. For the CDR3, the DNA is TGTGCCAGTAGTATAGCGCCGGAGGATGATACGCAGTATTTT. The full variable domain, in which reference TRBV19 and TRBJ2-3 provide the parts outside the CDR3, is DGGITQSPKYLFRKEGQNVTLSCEQNLNHDAMYWYRQDPGQGLRLIYYSQIVNDFQKGDIAEGYSVSREKKESFPLTVTSAQKNPTAFYLCASSIAPEDDTQYFGPGTRLTVL.

The CDR3 is CASSLIPDSSYNSPLHF. CDR3 DNA sequence: TGTGCCAGCAGCTTGATCCCGGACAGCAGCTATAATTCACCCCTCCACTTT. The gene calls are TRBV5-6 and TRBJ1-6; D possibly corresponds to TRBD1 (6 bases). Germline lookup yields CDR1 SGHDT and CDR2 YYEEEE. V was trimmed by 1 base and J by 3 bases, leaving 14 bases between them. The CDR3 extends over 17 amino acids.

This clone has just a few counts. The chain is built from TRBV16 and TRBJ2-7; D gene ambiguous. The V and J ends lost 0 bases and 3 bases respectively, with 12 bases between them. The germline CDR1 and CDR2 sequences are KGHSY and FQNENV. CDR3 length equals 15 residues. The CDR3 bases are TGTGCCAGCAGCCAATCAAATCAGTTACTCTACGAGCAGTACTTC. Its translation is CASSQSNQLLYEQYF.

The chain carries TRBV25-1 and TRBJ1-1; 7 nucleotides match TRBD1. The CDR3 consists of 14 residues. The V segment lost 3 bases and the J segment 9 bases; nucleotides outside the gene matches: 10. From germline, CDR1 is MGHDK and CDR2 SYGVNS. CDR3 region: CASSDELRQGKAFF. CDR3 nucleotide sequence: TGTGCCAGCAGTGATGAACTCCGACAGGGTAAAGCTTTCTTT.

J is TRBJ1-5 and V is TRBV19, with D possibly being TRBD1 (6 bases). This CDR3 has 17 amino acids. V lost 2 bases to trimming and J lost 0 bases, with 14 bases between them. Germline V gives CDR1 LNHDA, CDR2 SQIVND (reference sequence). This chain's CDR3 is CASSIKGGSYSNQPQHF. The DNA of the CDR3 is TGTGCCAGTAGTATAAAGGGGGGCTCGTATAGCAATCAGCCCCAGCATTTT.

The chain couples TRBV6-6 to TRBJ2-6, with D unclear. Germline values: CDR1 MNHNY, CDR2 SVGAGI (reference sequence). V was cut by 7 bases and J by 4 bases, with 11 bases left in between. This CDR3 has 14 residues. The CDR3: CASTPAGGANVLTF. As DNA, the CDR3 is TGTGCCAGCACCCCGGCTGGAGGGGCCAACGTCCTGACTTTC.

The chain carries TRBV5-1 and TRBJ2-1; possibly TRBD1 or TRBD2 for D (5 bases each). V dropped 6 bases and J dropped 4 bases, with 14 bases sitting between them. Germline V gene data show CDR1 as SGHRS and CDR2 as YFSETQ. The CDR3 has 14 amino acids. CDR3 in DNA: TGCGCCAGCACAGCCAGGGACCCTTACAATGAGCAGTTCTTC. Translated, it gives CASTARDPYNEQFF.

The gene calls are TRBV5-6 and TRBJ2-7, with TRBD2 matching 7 bases. This CDR3 has 14 residues. J lost 3 bases, V lost 0 bases, and 3 bases had no gene match. The germline V gene encodes CDR1 SGHDT and CDR2 YYEEEE. CDR3 protein: CASSLAASGYEQYF. CDR3 in DNA: TGTGCCAGCAGCTTGGCTGCTAGCGGCTACGAGCAGTACTTC. The full variable domain, rest sourced from reference TRBV5-6 and TRBJ2-7, is DAGVTQSPTHLIKTRGQQVTLRCSPKSGHDTVSWYQQALGQGPQFIFQYYEEEERQRGNFPDRFSGHQFPNYSSELNVNALLLGDSALYLCASSLAASGYEQYFGPGTRLTVT.

The CDR3: CASSPGGGPETQYF. In DNA, the CDR3 is TGTGCCAGCTCACCGGGCGGGGGCCCGGAGACCCAGTACTTC. The rearrangement links TRBV18 to TRBJ2-5; possible D gene TRBD2, 7 bases. V was shortened by 3 bases and J by 5 bases, with 13 bases between the two germline ends. Germline lookup yields CDR1 KGHSH and CDR2 LQKENI. The CDR3 covers 14 residues. The full variable domain, rest sourced from reference TRBV18 and TRBJ2-5, is NAGVMQNPRHLVRRRGQEARLRCSPMKGHSHVYWYRQLPEEGLKFMVYLQKENIIDESGMPKERFSAEFPKEGPSILRIQQVVRGDSAAYFCASSPGGGPETQYFGPGTRLLVL.

This chain joins TRBV30 and TRBJ2-5; the D is unclear. Germline CDR1 GTSNPN, CDR2 SVGIG (reference sequence). V was shortened by 2 bases and J by 0 bases, with 4 bases between the two germline ends. There are 12 residues in the CDR3. DNA for the CDR3: TGTGCCTGGAGTATCAACCAAGAGACCCAGTACTTC. Protein product: CAWSINQETQYF.